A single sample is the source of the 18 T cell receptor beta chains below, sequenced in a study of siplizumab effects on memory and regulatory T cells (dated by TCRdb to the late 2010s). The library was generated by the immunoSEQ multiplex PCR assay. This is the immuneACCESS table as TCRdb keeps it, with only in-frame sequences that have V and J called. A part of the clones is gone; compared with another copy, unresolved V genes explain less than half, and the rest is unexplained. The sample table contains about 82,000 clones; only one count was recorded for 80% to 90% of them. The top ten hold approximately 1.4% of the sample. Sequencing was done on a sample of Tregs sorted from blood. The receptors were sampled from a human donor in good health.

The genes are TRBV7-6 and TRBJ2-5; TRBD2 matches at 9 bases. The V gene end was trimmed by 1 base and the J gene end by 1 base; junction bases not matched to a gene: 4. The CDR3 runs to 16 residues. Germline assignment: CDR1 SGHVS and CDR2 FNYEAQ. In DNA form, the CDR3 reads TGTGCCAGCAGCTTAGGGGCGGGGGGGATCCAAGAGACCCAGTACTTC. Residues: CASSLGAGGIQETQYF. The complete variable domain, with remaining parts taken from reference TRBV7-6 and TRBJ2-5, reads GAGVSQSPRYKVTKRGQDVALRCDPISGHVSLYWYRQALGQGPEFLTYFNYEAQQDKSGLPNDRFSAERPEGSISTLTIQRTEQRDSAMYRCASSLGAGGIQETQYFGPGTRLLVL.

CDR3 loop: CAISDVTGANVLTF. For the CDR3, the DNA is TGTGCCATCAGTGATGTCACTGGGGCCAACGTCCTGACTTTC. The rearrangement links TRBV10-3 to TRBJ2-6; D uncertain. V lost 3 bases to trimming and J lost 2 bases, with 5 bases between them. Germline V lookup: CDR1 ENHRY, CDR2 SYGVKD. The CDR3 sequence is 14 residues long.

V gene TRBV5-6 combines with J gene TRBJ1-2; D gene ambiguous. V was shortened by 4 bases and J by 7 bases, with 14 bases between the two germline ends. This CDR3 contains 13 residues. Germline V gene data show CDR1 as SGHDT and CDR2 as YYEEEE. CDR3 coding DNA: TGTGCCAGCAGCCGGGTAGGGAAGATTGGCTACACCTTC. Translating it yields CASSRVGKIGYTF.

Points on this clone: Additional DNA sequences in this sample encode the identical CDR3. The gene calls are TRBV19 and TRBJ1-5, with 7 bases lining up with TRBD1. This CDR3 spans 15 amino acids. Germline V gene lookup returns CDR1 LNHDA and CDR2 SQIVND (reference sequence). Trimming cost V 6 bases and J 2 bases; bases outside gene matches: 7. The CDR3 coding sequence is TGTGCCAGTAGGACAGGGACTGGGGGCAATCAGCCCCAGCATTTT. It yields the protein CASRTGTGGNQPQHF.

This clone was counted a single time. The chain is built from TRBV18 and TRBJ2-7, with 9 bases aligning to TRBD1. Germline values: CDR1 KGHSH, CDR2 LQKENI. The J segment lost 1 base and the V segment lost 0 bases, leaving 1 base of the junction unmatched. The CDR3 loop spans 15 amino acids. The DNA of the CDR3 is TGTGCCAGCTCACCACCCGGGACAGGGTCCTACGAGCAGTACTTC. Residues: CASSPPGTGSYEQYF.

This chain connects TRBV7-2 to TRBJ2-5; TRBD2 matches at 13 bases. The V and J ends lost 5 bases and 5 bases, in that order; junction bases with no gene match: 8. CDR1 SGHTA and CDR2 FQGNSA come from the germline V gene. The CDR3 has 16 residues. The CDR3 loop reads CASSPGTSGVVETQYF. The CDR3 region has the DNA TGTGCCAGCAGCCCAGGGACTAGCGGGGTGGTGGAGACCCAGTACTTC.

The CDR3: CASSRSKATNTGELFF. The CDR3 region has the DNA TGTGCCAGCAGCCGGAGTAAGGCCACGAACACCGGGGAGCTGTTTTTT. V and J are TRBV7-9 and TRBJ2-2; unclear D gene. The CDR3 is made up of 16 amino acids. V dropped 5 bases and J dropped 0 bases, with 13 bases sitting between them. Germline loops: CDR1 SEHNR, CDR2 FQNEAQ (reference sequence).

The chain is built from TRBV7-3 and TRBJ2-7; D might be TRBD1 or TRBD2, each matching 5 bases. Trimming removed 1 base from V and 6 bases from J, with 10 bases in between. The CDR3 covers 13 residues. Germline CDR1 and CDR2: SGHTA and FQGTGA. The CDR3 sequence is CASSLRGRGEQYF. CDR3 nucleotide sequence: TGTGCCAGCAGCTTAAGGGGACGAGGCGAGCAGTACTTC.

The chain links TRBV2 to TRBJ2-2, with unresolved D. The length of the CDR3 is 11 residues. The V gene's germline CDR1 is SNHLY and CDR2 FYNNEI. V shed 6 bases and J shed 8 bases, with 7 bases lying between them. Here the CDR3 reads CASSLKGELFF. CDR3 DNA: TGTGCCAGCAGCCTCAAAGGGGAGCTGTTTTTT.

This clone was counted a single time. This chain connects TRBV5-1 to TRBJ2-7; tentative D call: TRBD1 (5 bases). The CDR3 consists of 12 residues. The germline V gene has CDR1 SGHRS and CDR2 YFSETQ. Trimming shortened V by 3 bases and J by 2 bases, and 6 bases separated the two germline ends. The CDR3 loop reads CASSSRAYEQYF. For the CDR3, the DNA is TGCGCCAGCAGCTCCAGGGCCTACGAGCAGTACTTC.

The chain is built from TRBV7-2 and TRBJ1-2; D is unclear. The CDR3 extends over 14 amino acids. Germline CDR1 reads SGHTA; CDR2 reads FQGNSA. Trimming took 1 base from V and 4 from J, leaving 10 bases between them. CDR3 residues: CASSLVGVGYGYTF. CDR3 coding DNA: TGTGCCAGCAGCTTAGTTGGGGTGGGCTATGGCTACACCTTC. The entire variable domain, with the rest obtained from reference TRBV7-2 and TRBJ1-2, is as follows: GAGVSQSPSNKVTEKGKDVELRCDPISGHTALYWYRQSLGQGLEFLIYFQGNSAPDKSGLPSDRFSAERTGGSVSTLTIQRTQQEDSAVYLCASSLVGVGYGYTFGSGTRLTVV.

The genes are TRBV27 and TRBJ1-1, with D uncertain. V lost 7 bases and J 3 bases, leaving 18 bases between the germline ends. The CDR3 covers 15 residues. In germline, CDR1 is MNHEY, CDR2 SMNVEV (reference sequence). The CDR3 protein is CASMGYTALYTEAFF. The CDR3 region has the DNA TGTGCCAGCATGGGGTATACAGCGCTATACACTGAAGCTTTCTTT.

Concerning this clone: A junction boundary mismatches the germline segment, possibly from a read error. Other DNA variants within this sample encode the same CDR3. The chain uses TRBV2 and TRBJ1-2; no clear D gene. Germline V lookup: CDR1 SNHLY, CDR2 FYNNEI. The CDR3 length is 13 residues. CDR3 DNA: TGTGCCAGCAGTGATTACAGACCGTATGGCTACACCTTT. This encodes CASSDYRPYGYTF.

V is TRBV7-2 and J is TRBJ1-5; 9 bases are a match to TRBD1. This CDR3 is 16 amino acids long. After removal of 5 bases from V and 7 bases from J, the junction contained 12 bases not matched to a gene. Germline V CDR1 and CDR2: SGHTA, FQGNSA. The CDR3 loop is CASSPFPGQGVQPQHF. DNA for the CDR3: TGTGCCAGCAGCCCCTTCCCGGGACAGGGCGTACAGCCCCAGCATTTT.

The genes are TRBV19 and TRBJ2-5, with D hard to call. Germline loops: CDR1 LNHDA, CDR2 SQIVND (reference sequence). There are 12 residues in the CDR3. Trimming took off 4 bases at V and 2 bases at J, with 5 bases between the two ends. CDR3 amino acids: CASSTRQETQYF. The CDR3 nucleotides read TGTGCCAGTAGTACCAGACAAGAGACCCAGTACTTC.

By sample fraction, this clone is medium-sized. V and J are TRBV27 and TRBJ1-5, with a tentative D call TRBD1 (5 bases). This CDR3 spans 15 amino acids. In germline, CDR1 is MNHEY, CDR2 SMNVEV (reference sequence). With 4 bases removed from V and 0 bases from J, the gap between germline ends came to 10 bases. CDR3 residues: CASSSPGLSNQPQHF. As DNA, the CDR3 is TGTGCCAGCAGTTCCCCGGGGCTTAGCAATCAGCCCCAGCATTTT.

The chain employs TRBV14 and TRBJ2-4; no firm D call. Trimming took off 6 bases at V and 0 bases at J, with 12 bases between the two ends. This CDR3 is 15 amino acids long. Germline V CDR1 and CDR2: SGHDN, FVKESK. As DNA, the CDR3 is TGTGCCAGCAGTGGGTTGATTCTAGCCAAAAACATTCAGTACTTC. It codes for CASSGLILAKNIQYF.

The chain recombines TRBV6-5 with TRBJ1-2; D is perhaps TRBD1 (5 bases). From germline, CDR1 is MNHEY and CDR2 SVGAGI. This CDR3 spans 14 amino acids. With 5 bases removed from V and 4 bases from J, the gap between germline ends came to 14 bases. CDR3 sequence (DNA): TGTGCCAGCAGTCGTACGTTTCAGGGCTATGGCTACACCTTC. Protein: CASSRTFQGYGYTF.